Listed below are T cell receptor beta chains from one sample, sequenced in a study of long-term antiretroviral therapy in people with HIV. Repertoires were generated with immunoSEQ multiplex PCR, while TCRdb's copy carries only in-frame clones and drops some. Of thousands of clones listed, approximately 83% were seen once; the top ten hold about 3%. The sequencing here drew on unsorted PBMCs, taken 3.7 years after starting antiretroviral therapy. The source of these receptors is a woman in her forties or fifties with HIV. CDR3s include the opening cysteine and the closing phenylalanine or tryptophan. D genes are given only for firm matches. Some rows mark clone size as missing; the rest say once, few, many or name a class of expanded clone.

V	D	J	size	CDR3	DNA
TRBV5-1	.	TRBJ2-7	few	CASSPQDTYEQYF	TGCGCCAGCAGCCCCCAGGACACCTACGAGCAGTACTTC
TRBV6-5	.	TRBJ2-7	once	CASSYDTSYEQYF	TGTGCCAGCAGTTATGACACATCCTACGAGCAGTACTTC
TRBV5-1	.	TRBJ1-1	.	CASSLSRVGTEAFF	TGCGCCAGCAGCTTGTCCAGGGTTGGCACTGAAGCTTTCTTT
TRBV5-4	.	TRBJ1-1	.	CASSLDGDKGNTEAFF	TGTGCCAGCAGCTTGGACGGGGACAAGGGGAACACTGAAGCTTTCTTT
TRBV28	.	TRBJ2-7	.	CASSSMNYEQYF	TGTGCCAGCAGTTCAATGAACTACGAGCAGTACTTC
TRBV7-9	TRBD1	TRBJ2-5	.	CASSPRTGVIQETQYF	TGTGCCAGCAGCCCCCGGACAGGGGTTATCCAAGAGACCCAGTACTTC
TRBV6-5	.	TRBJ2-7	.	CASSYHQAHEQYF	TGTGCCAGCAGTTACCATCAGGCCCACGAGCAGTACTTC
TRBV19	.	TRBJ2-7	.	CASSIARTVSYEQYF	TGTGCCAGTAGTATCGCCCGGACAGTCTCCTACGAGCAGTACTTC
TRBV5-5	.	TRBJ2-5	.	CASSWEIQETQYF	TGTGCCAGCAGCTGGGAGATCCAAGAGACCCAGTACTTC
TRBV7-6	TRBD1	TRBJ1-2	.	CASSFTGDSGYTF	TGTGCCAGCAGTTTTACAGGGGACAGTGGCTACACCTTC
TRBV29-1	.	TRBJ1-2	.	CSADPDLDYGYTF	TGCAGCGCCGACCCCGATCTCGACTATGGCTACACCTTC
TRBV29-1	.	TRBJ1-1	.	CSGQGMGTEAFF	TGCAGCGGGCAGGGGATGGGCACTGAAGCTTTCTTT
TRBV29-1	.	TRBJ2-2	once	CSVARDRAGELFF	TGCAGCGTTGCCCGAGACCGCGCCGGGGAGCTGTTTTTT
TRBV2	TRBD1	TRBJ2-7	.	CASMGDRALYEQYF	TGTGCCAGCATGGGGGACAGGGCCCTTTACGAGCAGTACTTC
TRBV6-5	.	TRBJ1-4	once	CASSTTGLNEKLFF	TGTGCCAGCAGTACGACAGGACTTAATGAAAAACTGTTTTTT
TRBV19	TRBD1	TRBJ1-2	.	CASSQGGTAYGYTF	TGTGCCAGTAGCCAAGGCGGGACAGCTTATGGCTACACCTTC
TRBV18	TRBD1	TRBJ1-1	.	CASSPPTGAAFF	TGTGCCAGCTCACCACCGACAGGGGCAGCTTTCTTT
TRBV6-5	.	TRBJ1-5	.	CASSYSWQAEAPQHF	TGTGCCAGCAGTTACTCGTGGCAGGCCGAGGCGCCCCAGCATTTT
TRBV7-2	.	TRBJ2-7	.	CASSLDGFSYEQYF	TGTGCCAGCAGCTTGGACGGATTTTCCTACGAGCAGTACTTC
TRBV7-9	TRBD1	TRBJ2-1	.	CASSLFGTVNNEQFF	TGTGCCAGCAGCTTGTTCGGGACAGTGAATAATGAGCAGTTCTTC
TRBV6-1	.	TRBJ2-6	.	CASKATETGANVLTF	TGTGCCAGCAAGGCAACCGAGACTGGGGCCAACGTCCTGACTTTC
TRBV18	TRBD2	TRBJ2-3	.	CASSPRLAGATDTQYF	TGTGCCAGCTCACCAAGGCTAGCGGGAGCAACAGATACGCAGTATTTT
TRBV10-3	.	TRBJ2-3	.	CAIREAATSTDTQYF	TGTGCCATCAGGGAAGCGGCTACTAGCACAGATACGCAGTATTTT
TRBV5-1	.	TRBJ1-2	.	CASSWDKSYGYTF	TGCGCCAGCAGCTGGGACAAATCCTATGGCTACACCTTC
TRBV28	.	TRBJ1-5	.	CASSLGGWSNQPQHF	TGTGCCAGCAGTTTGGGGGGCTGGAGCAATCAGCCCCAGCATTTT
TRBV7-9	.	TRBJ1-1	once	CASSFPPIKTAEAFF	TGTGCCAGCAGCTTTCCGCCGATCAAAACAGCTGAAGCTTTCTTT
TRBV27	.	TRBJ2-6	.	CASSQGSGANVLTF	TGTGCCAGCAGCCAGGGCTCTGGGGCCAACGTCCTGACTTTC
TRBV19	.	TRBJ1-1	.	CASSIEWGTEAFF	TGTGCCAGTAGTATAGAATGGGGGACTGAAGCTTTCTTT
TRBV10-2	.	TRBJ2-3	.	CASSESWVGSTDTQYF	TGCGCCAGCAGTGAGTCTTGGGTCGGAAGCACAGATACGCAGTATTTT
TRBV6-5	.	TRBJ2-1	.	CASSYFSLDNEQFF	TGTGCCAGCAGCTACTTTTCCCTAGACAATGAGCAGTTCTTC
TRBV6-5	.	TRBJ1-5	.	CASSLNSNQPQHF	TGTGCCAGCAGTTTAAATAGCAATCAGCCCCAGCATTTT
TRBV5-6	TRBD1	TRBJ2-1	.	CASSPAGGNEQFF	TGTGCCAGCAGCCCCGCAGGGGGCAATGAGCAGTTCTTC
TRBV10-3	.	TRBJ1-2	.	CAIRNVSIGGYTF	TGTGCCATCAGGAACGTCTCTATAGGAGGCTACACCTTC
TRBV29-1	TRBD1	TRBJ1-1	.	CSGGQGKTEAFF	TGCAGTGGGGGACAGGGAAAAACTGAAGCTTTCTTT
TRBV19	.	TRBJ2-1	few	CASTSYAGTYNEQFF	TGTGCCAGTACCTCCTACGCGGGAACCTACAATGAGCAGTTCTTC
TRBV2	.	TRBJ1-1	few	CASSELAGAFF	TGTGCCAGCAGTGAATTGGCGGGGGCTTTCTTT
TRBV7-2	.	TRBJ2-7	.	CASSLAGRGHEQYF	TGTGCCAGCAGCTTAGCGGGCAGGGGCCACGAGCAGTACTTC
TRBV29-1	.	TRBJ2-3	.	CSVEGLYATDTQYF	TGCAGCGTTGAAGGGCTCTACGCCACAGATACGCAGTATTTT
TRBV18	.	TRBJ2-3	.	CASSPMGTQYF	TGTGCCAGCTCACCTATGGGTACGCAGTATTTT
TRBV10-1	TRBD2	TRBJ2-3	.	CTSGGGTDTQYF	TGTACTTCGGGGGGGGGCACAGATACGCAGTATTTT
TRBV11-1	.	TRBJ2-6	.	CASSSNGGANVLTF	TGTGCCAGCAGCTCAAACGGTGGGGCCAACGTCCTGACTTTC
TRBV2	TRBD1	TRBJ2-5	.	CASSDRGTGTQYF	TGTGCCAGCAGCGACAGGGGAACAGGGACCCAGTACTTC